This TCR beta chain appears in the sequencing data of a study of metastatic and nonmetastatic thyroid tumors. Findings of the study overall: Reports indicated that malignant thyroid tumors showed significantly higher TCR beta diversity than benign nodules did, in blood and tumor.

V was pared by 5 bases and J by 1 base, with 12 bases between. Germline V gene data show CDR1 as MNHNS and CDR2 as SASEGT. CDR3 length: 15 amino acids. In the source study's methods: Construction of a distant-metastasis classifier for papillary thyroid cancer relied on CDR3 differences across clinicopathological groups. TCRdb reassembled clones from the PCR reads with MiXCR. TCRdb, not the authors, supplied the V and J calls. The sample contains roughly 81,000 clones, less than 10% of which appear only once. This clone was recorded at least ten times. Its antigen remains unknown. The same CDR3 can be traced to other DNA sequences in this sample. Patients were all untreated before their thyroid surgery.

This sequence was found in a female donor with papillary thyroid cancer or a benign thyroid nodule (not recorded which). Some clones in this sample may be carry-over from other donors' samples. The sequenced sample was blood. The chain has TRBV6-1 and TRBJ2-1; D is tentatively TRBD1 or TRBD2 (5 bases each). The CDR3 region is CASSNRDRSYNEQFF. CDR3 sequence (DNA): TGTGCCAGCAGTAACCGGGACCGGTCCTACAATGAGCAGTTCTTC.